Presented here are 18 T cell receptor beta chains from one specimen sequenced in a study of blood T cell repertoires in COVID-19. The data were produced by immunoSEQ multiplex PCR, yet TCRdb's version contains in-frame clones alone and is incomplete. The sample lists approximately 300,000 clones; more than 75% were seen once. Sequences were obtained from PBMCs or T cells enriched from blood (not recorded which). The receptors come from a woman aged 18-29 years who had recovered from COVID-19.

J is TRBJ2-2 and V is TRBV11-2, with D unclear. CDR3 size: 12 residues. Germline V lookup: CDR1 SGHAT, CDR2 FQNNGV. V was shortened by 8 bases and J by 1 base, with 5 bases between the two germline ends. The CDR3 nucleotides are TGTGCCAGCCGTCTGAACACCGGGGAGCTGTTTTTT. Its protein product is CASRLNTGELFF.

The chain couples TRBV5-1 to TRBJ1-3; D gene uncertain. V was clipped by 1 base and J by 3 bases, with 11 bases between them. Germline-derived CDR1 and CDR2 are SGHRS and YFSETQ. The CDR3 is 15 amino acids. The CDR3 loop reads CASSLFFESGNTIYF. The CDR3, as DNA: TGCGCCAGCAGCTTGTTCTTTGAGAGTGGAAACACCATATATTTT.

The V call is TRBV20-1, the J call TRBJ1-2; D might be TRBD1 (6 bases). CDR1 and CDR2 from the germline V gene are DFQATT and SNEGSKA (reference sequence). The CDR3 extends over 11 amino acids. Trimming shortened V by 5 bases and J by 7 bases, and 11 bases separated the two germline ends. CDR3 nucleotides: TGCAGTGCTCCTTTCAGGGGTGGCTACACCTTC. As protein: CSAPFRGGYTF.

The V and J genes are TRBV4-1 and TRBJ1-2; D is uncertain. V was shortened by 0 bases and J by 4 bases, with 6 bases between the two germline ends. CDR1 is MGHRA and CDR2 is YSYEKL in the germline V gene. The CDR3 is 13 residues long. The CDR3, as DNA: TGCGCCAGCAGCCAAGATGAAGCCTATGGCTACACCTTC. As protein: CASSQDEAYGYTF.

This chain uses TRBV7-2 with TRBJ2-1; 7 bases agree with TRBD2. Per the germline V gene, CDR1 is SGHTA and CDR2 is FQGNSA. The CDR3 extends over 18 amino acids. The trim removed 2 bases at V and 3 bases at J, leaving 13 bases unmatched. CDR3 in DNA: TGTGCCAGCAGCTTAAGGGAGGTAGGACTAGGATTCTACAATGAGCAGTTCTTC. Translation gives CASSLREVGLGFYNEQFF.

The chain uses TRBV5-4 and TRBJ1-1; 8 positions agree with TRBD1. CDR1 and CDR2 (germline): SGHNT, YYREEE (reference sequence). The CDR3 has 14 amino acids. The ends lost 2 bases at V and 5 bases at J; junction bases unmatched: 5. This CDR3 is CASSLQGVGTEAFF. The CDR3 nucleotides read TGTGCCAGCAGCTTACAGGGGGTCGGAACTGAAGCTTTCTTT. Looking up the rest from reference TRBV5-4 and TRBJ1-1 gives the full variable domain: ETGVTQSPTHLIKTRGQQVTLRCSSQSGHNTVSWYQQALGQGPQFIFQYYREEENGRGNFPPRFSGLQFPNYSSELNVNALELDDSALYLCASSLQGVGTEAFFGQGTRLTVV.

The V and J genes are TRBV28 and TRBJ1-2; D unclear. CDR3 length equals 13 residues. V was pared by 2 bases and J by 9 bases, with 13 bases between. Germline CDR1 is MDHEN and CDR2 is SYDVKM. CDR3: CASSLGLRGSYTF. Here the CDR3 DNA reads TGTGCCAGCAGTTTAGGCCTCCGGGGAAGCTACACCTTC.

This chain connects TRBV25-1 to TRBJ2-7; TRBD1 matches at 9 bases. The CDR3 consists of 13 residues. The germline V gene encodes CDR1 MGHDK and CDR2 SYGVNS. The junction had 4 bases not matched to a gene; V was cut back by 6 bases and J by 4 bases. The CDR3 loop is CASRPGQGYEQYF. CDR3 in DNA: TGTGCCAGCAGACCGGGACAGGGATACGAGCAGTACTTC.

The rearrangement joins TRBV29-1 to TRBJ2-1; TRBD1 matches at 7 bases. Germline values: CDR1 SQVTM, CDR2 ANQGSEA. Trimming cost V 4 bases and J 11 bases; bases outside gene matches: 8. CDR3 length: 12 residues. In DNA form, the CDR3 reads TGCAGCGTTGGATATTCGGGACAGCAGCAGTTCTTC. This translates into CSVGYSGQQQFF.

This chain uses TRBV2 with TRBJ1-2, with D maybe TRBD1 (6 bases). The CDR3 totals 16 residues. Germline loops: CDR1 SNHLY, CDR2 FYNNEI. Trimming removed 7 bases at V and 4 bases at J, with 22 bases between. For the CDR3, the DNA is TGTGCCAGCATTCGGCAGGGGCCCGAAGAACTCTATGGCTACACCTTC. Translating it yields CASIRQGPEELYGYTF.

In nucleotides, the CDR3 is TGTGCCAGCAGCGAAGACCTAGCGGTACGTCAATCCAGCTCCTACAATGAGCAGTTCTTC. Amino acid sequence: CASSEDLAVRQSSSYNEQFF. The chain couples TRBV9 to TRBJ2-1, with TRBD2 identical over 7 bases. The V gene end was trimmed by 3 bases and the J gene end by 0 bases; junction bases not matched to a gene: 18. The CDR3 sequence is 20 residues long. The germline CDR1 and CDR2 sequences are SGDLS and YYNGEE.

This chain uses TRBV6-5 with TRBJ2-5; TRBD2 agrees at 7 bases. Per germline, CDR1 MNHEY and CDR2 SVGAGI. CDR3 size: 14 residues. Trimming at V came to 8 bases and at J to 10 bases, leaving 16 bases not matched to a gene. CDR3 sequence (DNA): TGTGCCAGCGGAACTCGACTAGCATCAAAAGACCAGTACTTC. It encodes CASGTRLASKDQYF.

The chain employs TRBV14 and TRBJ2-1, with TRBD1 as a possible D gene (6 bases). Germline loops: CDR1 SGHDN, CDR2 FVKESK. Trimming pared 0 bases from V and 5 bases from J, leaving 14 bases between. The CDR3 totals 16 residues. The CDR3 nucleotides are TGTGCCAGCAGCCAAGAATTATGGGACACCGACAATGAGCAGTTCTTC. Amino acid sequence: CASSQELWDTDNEQFF. Using reference TRBV14 and TRBJ2-1 for the parts outside the CDR3, the full variable domain is EAGVTQFPSHSVIEKGQTVTLRCDPISGHDNLYWYRRVMGKEIKFLLHFVKESKQDESGMPNNRFLAERTGGTYSTLKVQPAELEDSGVYFCASSQELWDTDNEQFFGPGTRLTVL.

The rearrangement joins TRBV14 to TRBJ2-1, with D perhaps matching TRBD2 (6 bases). The CDR3 runs to 15 residues. Germline V gene data show CDR1 as SGHDN and CDR2 as FVKESK. V dropped 8 bases and J dropped 6 bases, with 20 bases sitting between them. CDR3 coding DNA: TGTGCCAGCCAACGTAGCGGAGTGGGGGGCAATGAGCAGTTCTTC. Translating gives CASQRSGVGGNEQFF. Drawing the rest from reference TRBV14 and TRBJ2-1, the complete variable domain is EAGVTQFPSHSVIEKGQTVTLRCDPISGHDNLYWYRRVMGKEIKFLLHFVKESKQDESGMPNNRFLAERTGGTYSTLKVQPAELEDSGVYFCASQRSGVGGNEQFFGPGTRLTVL.

The rearrangement uses TRBV2 and TRBJ1-5; possible D gene TRBD1, 5 bases. From germline, CDR1 is SNHLY and CDR2 FYNNEI. V was cut by 5 bases and J by 7 bases, with 15 bases left in between. CDR3 size: 14 residues. The CDR3: CASSQDTNKQPQHF. In nucleotides, the CDR3 is TGTGCCAGCAGTCAGGACACTAATAAACAGCCCCAGCATTTT.

The CDR3 protein is CASSRDMGLDTEAFF. For the CDR3, the DNA is TGTGCCAGCTCACGCGATATGGGACTAGACACTGAAGCTTTCTTT. The chain combines TRBV18 with TRBJ1-1; D possibly corresponds to TRBD1 (5 bases). V was shortened by 4 bases and J by 3 bases, with 15 bases between the two germline ends. The CDR3 loop spans 15 amino acids. The germline V gene encodes CDR1 KGHSH and CDR2 LQKENI.

The gene calls are TRBV5-1 and TRBJ2-5, with no clear D. The CDR3 length is 12 residues. V was clipped by 4 bases and J by 4 bases, with 8 bases between them. The germline gives CDR1 SGHRS, CDR2 YFSETQ. CDR3 sequence reads: CASSVSGETQYF. The DNA for the CDR3 is TGCGCCAGCAGCGTGTCAGGAGAGACCCAGTACTTC.

This chain connects TRBV11-2 to TRBJ2-3, with TRBD2 matching 10 bases. Germline V gives CDR1 SGHAT, CDR2 FQNNGV. The CDR3 runs to 14 residues. The V and J ends lost 5 bases and 4 bases, in that order; junction bases with no gene match: 3. This CDR3 is CASSQAGGADTQYF. The DNA for the CDR3 is TGTGCCAGCAGCCAAGCGGGGGGGGCAGATACGCAGTATTTT.